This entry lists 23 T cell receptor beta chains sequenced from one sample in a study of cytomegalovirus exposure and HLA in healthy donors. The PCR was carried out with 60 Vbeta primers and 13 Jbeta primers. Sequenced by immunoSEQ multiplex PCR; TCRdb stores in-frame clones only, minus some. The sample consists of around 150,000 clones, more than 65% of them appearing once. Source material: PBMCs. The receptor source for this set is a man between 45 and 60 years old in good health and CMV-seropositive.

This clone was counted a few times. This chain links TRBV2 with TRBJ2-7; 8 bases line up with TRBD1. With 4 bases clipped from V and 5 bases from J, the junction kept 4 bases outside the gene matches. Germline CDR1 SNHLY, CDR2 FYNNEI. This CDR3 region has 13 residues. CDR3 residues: CASSVDRVHEQYF. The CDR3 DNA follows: TGTGCCAGCAGTGTGGACAGGGTCCACGAGCAGTACTTC.

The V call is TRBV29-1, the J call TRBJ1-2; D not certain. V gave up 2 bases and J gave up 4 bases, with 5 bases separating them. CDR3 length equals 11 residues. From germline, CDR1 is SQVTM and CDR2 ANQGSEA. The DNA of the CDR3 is TGCAGCGTTGAAAGAGCCTATGGCTACACCTTC. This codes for CSVERAYGYTF.

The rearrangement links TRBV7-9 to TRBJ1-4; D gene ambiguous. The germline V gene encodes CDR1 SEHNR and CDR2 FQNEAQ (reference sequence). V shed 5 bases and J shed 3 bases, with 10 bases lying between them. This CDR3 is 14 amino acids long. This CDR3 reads CASSRTGANEKLFF. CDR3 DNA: TGTGCCAGCAGCCGGACGGGAGCTAATGAAAAACTGTTTTTT. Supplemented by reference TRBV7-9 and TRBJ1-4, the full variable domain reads DTGVSQNPRHKITKRGQNVTFRCDPISEHNRLYWYRQTLGQGPEFLTYFQNEAQLEKSRLLSDRFSAERPKGSFSTLEIQRTEQGDSAMYLCASSRTGANEKLFFGSGTQLSVL.

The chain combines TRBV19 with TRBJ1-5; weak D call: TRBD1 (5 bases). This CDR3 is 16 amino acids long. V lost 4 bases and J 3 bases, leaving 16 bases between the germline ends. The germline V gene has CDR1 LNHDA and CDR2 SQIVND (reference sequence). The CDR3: CASSTGGTVNNQPQHF. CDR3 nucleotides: TGTGCCAGTAGTACAGGCGGGACGGTCAACAATCAGCCCCAGCATTTT.

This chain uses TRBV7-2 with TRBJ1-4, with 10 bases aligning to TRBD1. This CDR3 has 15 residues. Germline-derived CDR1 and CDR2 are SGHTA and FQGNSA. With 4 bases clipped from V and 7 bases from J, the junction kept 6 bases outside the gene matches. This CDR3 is CASSSLDRGVEKLFF. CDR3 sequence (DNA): TGTGCCAGCAGCTCCCTGGACAGGGGGGTTGAAAAACTGTTTTTT.

The CDR3 DNA follows: TGTGCCATCAGTGAGGACGGGGGGCGGGAGACCCAGTACTTC. It is translated as CAISEDGGRETQYF. The chain is built from TRBV10-3 and TRBJ2-5; a possible D gene is TRBD2 (7 bases). The V and J ends lost 2 bases and 5 bases respectively, with 12 bases between them. CDR1 and CDR2 from the germline V gene are ENHRY and SYGVKD. The CDR3 is 14 amino acids.

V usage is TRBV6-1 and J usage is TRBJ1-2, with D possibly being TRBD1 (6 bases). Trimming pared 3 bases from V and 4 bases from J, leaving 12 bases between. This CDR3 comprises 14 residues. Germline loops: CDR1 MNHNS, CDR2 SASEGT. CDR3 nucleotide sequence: TGTGCCAGCAGTGAGTCAGGGGCTGGCTATGGCTACACCTTC. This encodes CASSESGAGYGYTF.

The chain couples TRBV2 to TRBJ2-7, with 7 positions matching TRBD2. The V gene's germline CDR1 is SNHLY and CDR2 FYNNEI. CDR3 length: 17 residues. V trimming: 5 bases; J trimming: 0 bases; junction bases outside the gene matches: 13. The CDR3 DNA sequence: TGTGCCAGCAGTCAGGGCGGGAGCCCGTTGAGCTCCTACGAGCAGTACGTC. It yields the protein CASSQGGSPLSSYEQYV.

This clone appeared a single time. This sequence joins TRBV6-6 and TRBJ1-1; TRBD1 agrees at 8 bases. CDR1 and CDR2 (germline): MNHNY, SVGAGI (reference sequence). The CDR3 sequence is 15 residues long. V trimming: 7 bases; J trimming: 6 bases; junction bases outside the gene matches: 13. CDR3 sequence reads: CASTPSQQGGSEAFF. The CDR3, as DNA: TGTGCCAGCACGCCATCCCAACAGGGGGGTTCTGAAGCTTTCTTT.

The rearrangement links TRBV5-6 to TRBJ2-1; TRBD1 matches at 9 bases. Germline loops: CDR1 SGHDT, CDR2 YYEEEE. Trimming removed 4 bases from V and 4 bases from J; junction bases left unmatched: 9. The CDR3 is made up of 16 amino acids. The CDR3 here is CASSSQYRGRYNEQFF. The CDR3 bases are TGTGCCAGCAGCAGCCAATACAGGGGGCGGTACAATGAGCAGTTCTTC.

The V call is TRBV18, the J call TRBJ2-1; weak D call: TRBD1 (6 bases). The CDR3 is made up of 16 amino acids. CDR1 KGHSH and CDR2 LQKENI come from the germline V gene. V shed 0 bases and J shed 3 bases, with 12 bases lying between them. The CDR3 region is CASSPPQGTGYNEQFF. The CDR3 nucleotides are TGTGCCAGCTCACCACCCCAGGGGACGGGCTACAATGAGCAGTTCTTC.

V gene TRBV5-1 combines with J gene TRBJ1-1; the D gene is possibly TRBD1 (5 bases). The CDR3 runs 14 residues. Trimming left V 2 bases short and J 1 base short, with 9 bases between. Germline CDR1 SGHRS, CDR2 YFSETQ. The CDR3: CASSFIDRNTEAFF. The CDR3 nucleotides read TGCGCCAGCAGCTTTATTGACAGGAACACTGAAGCTTTCTTT.

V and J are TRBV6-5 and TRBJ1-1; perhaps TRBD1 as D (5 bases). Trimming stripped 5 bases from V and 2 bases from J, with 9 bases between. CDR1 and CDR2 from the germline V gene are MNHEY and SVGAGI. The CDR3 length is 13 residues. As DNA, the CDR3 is TGTGCCAGCAGTGGGAGGACAAACACTGAAGCTTTCTTT. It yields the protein CASSGRTNTEAFF.

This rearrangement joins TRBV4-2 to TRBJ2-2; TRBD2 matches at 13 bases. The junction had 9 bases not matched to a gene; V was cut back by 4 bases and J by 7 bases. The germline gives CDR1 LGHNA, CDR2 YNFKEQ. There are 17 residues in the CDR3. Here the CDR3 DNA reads TGTGCCAGCAGCCGAGAACTAGCGGGAGGGCCCCTCGGGGAGCTGTTTTTT. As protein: CASSRELAGGPLGELFF.

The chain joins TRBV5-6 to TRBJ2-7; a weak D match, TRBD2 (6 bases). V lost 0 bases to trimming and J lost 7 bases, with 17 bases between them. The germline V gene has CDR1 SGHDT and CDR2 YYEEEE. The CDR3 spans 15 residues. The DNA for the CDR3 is TGTGCCAGCAGCTTGGGCGGAGGTAACGCGGGGGAGCAGTACTTC. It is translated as CASSLGGGNAGEQYF.

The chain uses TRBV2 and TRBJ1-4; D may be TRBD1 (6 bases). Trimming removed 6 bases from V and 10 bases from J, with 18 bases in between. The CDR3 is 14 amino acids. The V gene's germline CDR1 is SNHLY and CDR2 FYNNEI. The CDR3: CASRRQDARGKLFF. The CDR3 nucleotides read TGTGCCAGCAGGAGACAGGACGCTCGGGGAAAACTGTTTTTT.

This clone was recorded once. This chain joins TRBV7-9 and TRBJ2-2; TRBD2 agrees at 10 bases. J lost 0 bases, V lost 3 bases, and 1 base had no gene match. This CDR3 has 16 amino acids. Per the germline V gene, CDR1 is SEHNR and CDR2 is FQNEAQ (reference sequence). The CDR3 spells CASSFGLAANTGELFF. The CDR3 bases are TGTGCCAGCAGCTTCGGACTAGCGGCGAACACCGGGGAGCTGTTTTTT.

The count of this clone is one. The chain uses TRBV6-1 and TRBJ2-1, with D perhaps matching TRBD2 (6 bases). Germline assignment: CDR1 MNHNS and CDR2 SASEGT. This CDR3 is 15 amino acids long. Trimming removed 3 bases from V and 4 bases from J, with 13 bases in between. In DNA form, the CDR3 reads TGTGCCAGCAGTGACGGGGGATCTTTTTACAATGAGCAGTTCTTC. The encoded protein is CASSDGGSFYNEQFF.

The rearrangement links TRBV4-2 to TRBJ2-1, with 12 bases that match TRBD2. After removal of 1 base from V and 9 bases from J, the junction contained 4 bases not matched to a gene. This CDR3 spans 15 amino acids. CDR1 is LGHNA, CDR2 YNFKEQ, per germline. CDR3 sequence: CASSQGTSGISEQFF. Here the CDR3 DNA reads TGTGCCAGCAGCCAAGGGACTAGCGGGATTAGTGAGCAGTTCTTC.

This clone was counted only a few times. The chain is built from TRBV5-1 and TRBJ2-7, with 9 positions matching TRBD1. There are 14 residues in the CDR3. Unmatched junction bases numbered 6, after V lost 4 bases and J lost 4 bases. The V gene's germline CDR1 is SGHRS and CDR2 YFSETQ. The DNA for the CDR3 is TGCGCCAGCAGCACCCCGGGACAGGGTTACGAGCAGTACTTC. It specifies CASSTPGQGYEQYF.

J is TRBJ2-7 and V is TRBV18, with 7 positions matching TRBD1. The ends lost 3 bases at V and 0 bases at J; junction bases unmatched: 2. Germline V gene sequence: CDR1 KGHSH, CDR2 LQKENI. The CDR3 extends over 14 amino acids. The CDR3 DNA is TGTGCCAGCTCACCGAGGACAGGCTCCTACGAGCAGTACTTC. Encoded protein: CASSPRTGSYEQYF.

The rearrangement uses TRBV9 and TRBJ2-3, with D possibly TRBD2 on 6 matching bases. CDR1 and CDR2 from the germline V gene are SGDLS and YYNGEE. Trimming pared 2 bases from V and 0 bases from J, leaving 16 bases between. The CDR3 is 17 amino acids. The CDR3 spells CASSVSRRGGSTDTQYF. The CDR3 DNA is TGTGCCAGCAGCGTGTCCCGGCGGGGTGGTAGCACAGATACGCAGTATTTT.

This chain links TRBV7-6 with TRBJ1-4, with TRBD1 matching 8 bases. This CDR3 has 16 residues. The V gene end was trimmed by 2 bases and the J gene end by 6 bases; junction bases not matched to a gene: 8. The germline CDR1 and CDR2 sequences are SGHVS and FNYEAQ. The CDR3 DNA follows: TGTGCCAGCAGCTTATCACCGCAGGGGGCGGATGAAAAACTGTTTTTT. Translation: CASSLSPQGADEKLFF.